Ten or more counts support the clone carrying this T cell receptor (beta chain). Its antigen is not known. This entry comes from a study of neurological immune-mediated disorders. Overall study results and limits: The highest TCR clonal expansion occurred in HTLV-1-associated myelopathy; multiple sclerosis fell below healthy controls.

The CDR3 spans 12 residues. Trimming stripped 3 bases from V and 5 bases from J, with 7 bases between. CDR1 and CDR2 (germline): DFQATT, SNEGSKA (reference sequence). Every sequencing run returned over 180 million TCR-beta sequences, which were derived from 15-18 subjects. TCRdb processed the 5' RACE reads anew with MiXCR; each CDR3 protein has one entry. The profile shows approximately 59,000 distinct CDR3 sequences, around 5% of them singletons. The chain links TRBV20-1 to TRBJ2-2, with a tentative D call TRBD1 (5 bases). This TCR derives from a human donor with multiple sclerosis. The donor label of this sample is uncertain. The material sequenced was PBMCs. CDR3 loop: CSASAGTGELFF. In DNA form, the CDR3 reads TGCAGTGCTAGTGCAGGGACCGGGGAGCTGTTTTTT.